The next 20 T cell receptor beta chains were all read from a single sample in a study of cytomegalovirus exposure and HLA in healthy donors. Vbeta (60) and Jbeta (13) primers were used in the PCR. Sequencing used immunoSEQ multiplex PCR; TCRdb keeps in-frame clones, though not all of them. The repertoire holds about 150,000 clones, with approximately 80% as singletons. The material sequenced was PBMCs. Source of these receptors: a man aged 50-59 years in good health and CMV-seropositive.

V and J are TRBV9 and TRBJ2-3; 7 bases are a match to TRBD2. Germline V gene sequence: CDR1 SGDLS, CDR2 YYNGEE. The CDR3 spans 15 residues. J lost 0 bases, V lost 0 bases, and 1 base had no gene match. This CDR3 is CASSVGAGSTDTQYF. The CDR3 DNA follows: TGTGCCAGCAGCGTAGGAGCGGGGAGCACAGATACGCAGTATTTT.

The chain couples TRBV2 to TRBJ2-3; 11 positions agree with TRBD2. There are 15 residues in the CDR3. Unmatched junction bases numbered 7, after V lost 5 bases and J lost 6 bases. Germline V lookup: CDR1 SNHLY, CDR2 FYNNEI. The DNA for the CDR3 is TGTGCCAGCAGTAAGGATAGCGGGGGGGATGATACGCAGTATTTT. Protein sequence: CASSKDSGGDDTQYF.

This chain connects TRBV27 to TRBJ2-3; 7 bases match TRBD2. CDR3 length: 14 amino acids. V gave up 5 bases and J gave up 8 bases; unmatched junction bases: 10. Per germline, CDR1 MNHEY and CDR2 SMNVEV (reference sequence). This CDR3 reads CASSPRAGGSTQYF. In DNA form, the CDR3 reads TGTGCCAGCAGTCCTCGCGCCGGGGGGAGTACGCAGTATTTT.

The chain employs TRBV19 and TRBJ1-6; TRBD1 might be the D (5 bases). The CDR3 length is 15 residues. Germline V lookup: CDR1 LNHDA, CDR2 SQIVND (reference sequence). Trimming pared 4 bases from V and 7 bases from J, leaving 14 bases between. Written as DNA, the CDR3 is TGTGCCAGTAGTAGATCCGACCGGGGGAATTCACCCCTCCACTTT. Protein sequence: CASSRSDRGNSPLHF.

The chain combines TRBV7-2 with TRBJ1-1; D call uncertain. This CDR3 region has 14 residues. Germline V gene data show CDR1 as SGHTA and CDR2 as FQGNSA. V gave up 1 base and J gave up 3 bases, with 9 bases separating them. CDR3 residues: CASSLGSGYTEAFF. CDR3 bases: TGTGCCAGCAGCTTAGGGTCGGGGTACACTGAAGCTTTCTTT.

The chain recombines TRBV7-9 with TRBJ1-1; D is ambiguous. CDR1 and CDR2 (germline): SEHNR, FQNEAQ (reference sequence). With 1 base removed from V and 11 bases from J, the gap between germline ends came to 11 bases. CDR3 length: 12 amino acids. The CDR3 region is CASSLVGEDAFF. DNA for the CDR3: TGTGCCAGCAGCTTAGTCGGGGAAGACGCTTTCTTT.

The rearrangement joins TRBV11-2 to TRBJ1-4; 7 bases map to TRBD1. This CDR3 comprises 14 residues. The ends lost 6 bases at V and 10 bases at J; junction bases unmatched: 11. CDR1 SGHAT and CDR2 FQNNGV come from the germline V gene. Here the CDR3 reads CASSPGGEGGKLFF. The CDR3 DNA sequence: TGTGCCAGCAGTCCAGGGGGTGAAGGAGGAAAACTGTTTTTT.

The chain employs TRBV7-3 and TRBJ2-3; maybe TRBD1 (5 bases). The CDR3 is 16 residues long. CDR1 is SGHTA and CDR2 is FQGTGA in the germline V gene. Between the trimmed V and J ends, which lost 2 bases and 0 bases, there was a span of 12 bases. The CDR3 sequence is CASSLRGRASTDTQYF. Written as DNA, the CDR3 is TGTGCCAGCAGCTTACGAGGCAGGGCTAGCACAGATACGCAGTATTTT.

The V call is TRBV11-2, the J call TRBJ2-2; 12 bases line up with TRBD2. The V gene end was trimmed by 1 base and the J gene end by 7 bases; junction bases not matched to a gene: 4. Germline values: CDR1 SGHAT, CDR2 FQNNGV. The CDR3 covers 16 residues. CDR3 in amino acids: CASSLALAGGIGELFF. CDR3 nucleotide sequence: TGTGCCAGCAGCTTAGCTCTAGCGGGAGGGATCGGGGAGCTGTTTTTT.

The CDR3, as DNA: TGTGCCAGCAGCTTAGTCGCGGGAGCAGCGGGGGAGCAGTTCTTC. Its protein is CASSLVAGAAGEQFF. The V gene is TRBV13, the J gene TRBJ2-1, with 7 bases aligning to TRBD2. The V gene end was trimmed by 1 base and the J gene end by 10 bases; junction bases not matched to a gene: 10. The germline V gene has CDR1 PRHDT and CDR2 FYEKMQ (reference sequence). This CDR3 comprises 15 residues.

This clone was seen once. Written as DNA, the CDR3 is TGTGCCAGCAGCATGGCTGCAGGCGTAAGTGGAAACACCATATATTTT. It specifies CASSMAAGVSGNTIYF. The chain joins TRBV5-4 to TRBJ1-3; unclear D gene. The V gene's germline CDR1 is SGHNT and CDR2 YYREEE (reference sequence). This CDR3 contains 16 residues. V dropped 4 bases and J dropped 3 bases, with 17 bases sitting between them.

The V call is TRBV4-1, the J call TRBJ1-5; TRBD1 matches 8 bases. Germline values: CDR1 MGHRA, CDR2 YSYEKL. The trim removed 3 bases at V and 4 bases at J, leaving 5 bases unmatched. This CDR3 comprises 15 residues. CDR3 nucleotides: TGCGCCAGCAGCCATTATACAGGGGGTAATCAGCCCCAGCATTTT. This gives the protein CASSHYTGGNQPQHF.

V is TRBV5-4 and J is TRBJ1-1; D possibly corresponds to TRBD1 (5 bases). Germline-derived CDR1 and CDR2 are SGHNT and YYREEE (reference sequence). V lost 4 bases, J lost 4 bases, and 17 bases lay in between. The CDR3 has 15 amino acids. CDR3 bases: TGTGCCAGCAGCCTAGCGGCAGGGAGGGTCACTGAAGCTTTCTTT. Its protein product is CASSLAAGRVTEAFF.

The CDR3 loop reads CASSLTRADTQYF. The DNA for the CDR3 is TGTGCCAGCAGTTTAACCAGGGCAGATACGCAGTATTTT. The chain carries TRBV27 and TRBJ2-3; D may be TRBD1 (5 bases). V was clipped by 2 bases and J by 4 bases, with 7 bases between them. Germline lookup yields CDR1 MNHEY and CDR2 SMNVEV (reference sequence). The CDR3 extends over 13 amino acids.

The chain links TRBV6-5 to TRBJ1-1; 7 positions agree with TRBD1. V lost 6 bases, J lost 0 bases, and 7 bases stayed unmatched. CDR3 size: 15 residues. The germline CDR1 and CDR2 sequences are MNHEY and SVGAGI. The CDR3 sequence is CASSLTGVLNTEAFF. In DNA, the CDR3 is TGTGCCAGCAGCCTCACAGGGGTCTTGAACACTGAAGCTTTCTTT.

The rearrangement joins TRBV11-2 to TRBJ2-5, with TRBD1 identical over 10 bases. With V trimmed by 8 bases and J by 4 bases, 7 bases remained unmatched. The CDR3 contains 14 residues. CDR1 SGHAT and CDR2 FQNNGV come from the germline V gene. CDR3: CASEGQGLAETQYF. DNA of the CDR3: TGTGCCAGCGAGGGACAGGGGTTGGCAGAGACCCAGTACTTC.

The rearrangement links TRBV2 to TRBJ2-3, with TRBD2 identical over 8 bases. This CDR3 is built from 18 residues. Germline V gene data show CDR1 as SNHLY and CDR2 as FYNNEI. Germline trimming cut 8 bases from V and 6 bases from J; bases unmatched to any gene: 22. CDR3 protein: CASLGKVLREELMDTQYF. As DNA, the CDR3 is TGTGCCAGCCTAGGGAAGGTCCTGCGGGAGGAGCTAATGGATACGCAGTATTTT.

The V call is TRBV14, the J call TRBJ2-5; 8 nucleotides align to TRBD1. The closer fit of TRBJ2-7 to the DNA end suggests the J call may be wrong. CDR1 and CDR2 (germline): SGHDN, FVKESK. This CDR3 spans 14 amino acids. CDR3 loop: CASSRDRSSYEQYF. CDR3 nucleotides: TGTGCCAGCAGCCGGGACAGGTCCTCCTACGAGCAGTACTTC.

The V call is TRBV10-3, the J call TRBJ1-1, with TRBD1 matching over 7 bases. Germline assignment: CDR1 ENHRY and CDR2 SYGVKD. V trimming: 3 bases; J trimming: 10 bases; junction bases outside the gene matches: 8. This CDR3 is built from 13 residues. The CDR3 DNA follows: TGTGCCATCAGTGACCCGGAGGGGGCAATAGCTTTCTTT. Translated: CAISDPEGAIAFF.

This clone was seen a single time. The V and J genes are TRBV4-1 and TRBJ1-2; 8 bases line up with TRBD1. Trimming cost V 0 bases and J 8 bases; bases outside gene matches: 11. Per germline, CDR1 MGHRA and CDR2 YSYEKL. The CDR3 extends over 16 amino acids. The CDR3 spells CASSQDPGQVFMGYTF. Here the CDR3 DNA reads TGCGCCAGCAGCCAAGATCCGGGACAGGTGTTTATGGGCTACACCTTC.